In this sample, the clone carrying this TCR beta chain turned up once. The data derive from a study of blood T cell repertoires in COVID-19. Clones were read by immunoSEQ multiplex PCR, and TCRdb kept only the in-frame ones, dropping some. The top ten clones hold under 6% of a sample with about 140,000 clones, 70% to 80% of them seen once. Trimming pared 6 bases from V and 0 bases from J, leaving 11 bases between. CDR1 and CDR2 from the germline V gene are SQVTM and ANQGSEA. The CDR3 extends over 13 amino acids. Sequenced material: peripheral blood. This sequence joins TRBV29-1 and TRBJ1-2; no clear D. The clonotype was recovered from a woman of 80 years or more with active or convalescent COVID-19. The CDR3 region has the DNA TGCAGCGTGGGGAGGGCAGCTAACTATGGCTACACCTTC. Its translation is CSVGRAANYGYTF.